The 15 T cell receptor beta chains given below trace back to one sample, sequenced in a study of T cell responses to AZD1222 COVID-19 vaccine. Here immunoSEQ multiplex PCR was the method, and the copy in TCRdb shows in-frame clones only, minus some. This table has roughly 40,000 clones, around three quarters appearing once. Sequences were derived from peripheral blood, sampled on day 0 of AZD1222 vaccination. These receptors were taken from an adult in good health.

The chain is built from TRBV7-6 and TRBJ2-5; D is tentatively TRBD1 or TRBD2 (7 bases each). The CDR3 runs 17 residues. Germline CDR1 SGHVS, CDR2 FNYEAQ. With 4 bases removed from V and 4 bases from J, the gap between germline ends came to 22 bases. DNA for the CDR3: TGTGCCAGCAGCTCTTTTAACTTTCCAGGGGGGGGAGAGACCCAGTACTTC. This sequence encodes CASSSFNFPGGGETQYF.

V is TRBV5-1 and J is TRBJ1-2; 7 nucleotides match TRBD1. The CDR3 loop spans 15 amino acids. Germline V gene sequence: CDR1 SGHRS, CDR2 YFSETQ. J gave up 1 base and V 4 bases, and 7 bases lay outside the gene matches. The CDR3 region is CASSPARGRNYGYTF. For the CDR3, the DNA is TGCGCCAGCAGCCCAGCAAGGGGGCGTAACTATGGCTACACCTTC.

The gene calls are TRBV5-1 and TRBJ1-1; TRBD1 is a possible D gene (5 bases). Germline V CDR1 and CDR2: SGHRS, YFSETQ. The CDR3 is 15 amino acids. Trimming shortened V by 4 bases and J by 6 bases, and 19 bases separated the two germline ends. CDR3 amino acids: CASSDLQQGSAEAFF. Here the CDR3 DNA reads TGCGCCAGCAGCGACCTGCAGCAGGGAAGCGCTGAAGCTTTCTTT. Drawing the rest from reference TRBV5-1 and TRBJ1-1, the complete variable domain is KAGVTQTPRYLIKTRGQQVTLSCSPISGHRSVSWYQQTPGQGLQFLFEYFSETQRNKGNFPGRFSGRQFSNSRSEMNVSTLELGDSALYLCASSDLQQGSAEAFFGQGTRLTVV.

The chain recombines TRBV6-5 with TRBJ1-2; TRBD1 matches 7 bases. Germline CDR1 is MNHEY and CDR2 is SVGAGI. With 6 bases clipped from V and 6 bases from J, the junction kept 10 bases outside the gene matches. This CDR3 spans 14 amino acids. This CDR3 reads CASSPTKDRNGYTF. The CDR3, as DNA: TGTGCCAGCAGCCCGACAAAGGACAGGAATGGCTACACCTTC.

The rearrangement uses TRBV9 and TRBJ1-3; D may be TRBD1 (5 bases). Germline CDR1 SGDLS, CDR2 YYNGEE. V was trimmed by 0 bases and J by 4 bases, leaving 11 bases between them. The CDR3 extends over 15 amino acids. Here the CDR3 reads CASSVVGGAGNTIYF. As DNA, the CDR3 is TGTGCCAGCAGCGTAGTCGGGGGAGCAGGAAACACCATATATTTT.

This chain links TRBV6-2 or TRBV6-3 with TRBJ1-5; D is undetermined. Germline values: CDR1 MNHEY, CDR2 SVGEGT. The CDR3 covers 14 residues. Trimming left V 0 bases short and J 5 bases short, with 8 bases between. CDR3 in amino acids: CASSYSGGHQPQHF. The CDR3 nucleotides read TGTGCCAGCAGTTACTCGGGTGGTCATCAGCCCCAGCATTTT.

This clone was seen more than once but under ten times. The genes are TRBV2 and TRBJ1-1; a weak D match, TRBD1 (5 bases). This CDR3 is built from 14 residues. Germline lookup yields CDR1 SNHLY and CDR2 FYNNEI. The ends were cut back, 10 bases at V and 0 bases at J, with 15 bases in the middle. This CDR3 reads CATSTGRMNTEAFF. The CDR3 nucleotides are TGTGCCACTTCAACGGGGCGCATGAACACTGAAGCTTTCTTT.

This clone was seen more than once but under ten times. The CDR3 DNA follows: TGTGCCAGTAGCCGAGGGGGCAGGCAGCCCCAGCATTTT. Its protein product is CASSRGGRQPQHF. The chain couples TRBV19 to TRBJ1-5, with 7 bases fitting TRBD1. The V gene's germline CDR1 is LNHDA and CDR2 SQIVND (reference sequence). V dropped 6 bases and J dropped 7; count of bases not matched to a gene: 6. This CDR3 comprises 13 residues.

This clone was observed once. CDR3 region: CASSPSGTGGFYGYTF. CDR3 coding DNA: TGTGCCAGCTCACCGTCCGGGACAGGGGGGTTCTATGGCTACACCTTC. This rearrangement joins TRBV18 to TRBJ1-2, with 11 bases lining up with TRBD1. V lost 3 bases, J lost 4 bases, and 7 bases stayed unmatched. This CDR3 has 16 residues. Germline CDR1 KGHSH, CDR2 LQKENI.

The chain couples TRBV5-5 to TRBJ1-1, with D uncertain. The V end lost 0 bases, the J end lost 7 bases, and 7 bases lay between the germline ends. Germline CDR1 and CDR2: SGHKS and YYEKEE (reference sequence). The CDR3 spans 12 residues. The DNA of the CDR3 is TGTGCCAGCAGCTTGGGACCGATTGAAGCTTTCTTT. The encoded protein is CASSLGPIEAFF.

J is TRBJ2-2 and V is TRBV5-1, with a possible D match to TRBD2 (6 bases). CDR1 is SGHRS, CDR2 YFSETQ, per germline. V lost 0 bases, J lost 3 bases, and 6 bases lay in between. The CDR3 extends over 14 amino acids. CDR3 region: CASSLGEDTGELFF. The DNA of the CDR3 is TGCGCCAGCAGCTTGGGGGAGGACACCGGGGAGCTGTTTTTT.

The CDR3 DNA reads TGTGCCAGCAGCCAAGCGGGGTCTGGGGCCAACGTCCTGACTTTC. Translating gives CASSQAGSGANVLTF. V and J are TRBV4-2 and TRBJ2-6, with a possible D match to TRBD2 (5 bases). CDR1 and CDR2 (germline): LGHNA, YNFKEQ. The CDR3 runs to 15 residues. V was shortened by 1 base and J by 1 base, with 5 bases between the two germline ends.

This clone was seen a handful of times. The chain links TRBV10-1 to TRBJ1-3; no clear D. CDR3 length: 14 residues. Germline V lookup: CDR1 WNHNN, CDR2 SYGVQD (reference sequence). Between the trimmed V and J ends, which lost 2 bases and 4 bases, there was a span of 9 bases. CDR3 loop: CASSEKSEGNTIYF. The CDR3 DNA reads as TGCGCCAGCAGTGAGAAGTCCGAGGGAAACACCATATATTTT.

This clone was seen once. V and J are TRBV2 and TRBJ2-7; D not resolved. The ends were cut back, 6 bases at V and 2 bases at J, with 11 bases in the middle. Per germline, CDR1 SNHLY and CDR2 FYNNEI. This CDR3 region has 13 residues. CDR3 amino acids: CASSRNYPYEQYF. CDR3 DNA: TGTGCCAGCAGCCGGAACTATCCCTACGAGCAGTACTTC.

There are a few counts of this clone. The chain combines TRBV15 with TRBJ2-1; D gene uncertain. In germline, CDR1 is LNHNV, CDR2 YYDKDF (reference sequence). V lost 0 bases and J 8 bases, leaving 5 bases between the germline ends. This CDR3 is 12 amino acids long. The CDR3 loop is CATSRDLDEQFF. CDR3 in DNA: TGTGCCACCAGCAGAGATCTGGATGAGCAGTTCTTC.